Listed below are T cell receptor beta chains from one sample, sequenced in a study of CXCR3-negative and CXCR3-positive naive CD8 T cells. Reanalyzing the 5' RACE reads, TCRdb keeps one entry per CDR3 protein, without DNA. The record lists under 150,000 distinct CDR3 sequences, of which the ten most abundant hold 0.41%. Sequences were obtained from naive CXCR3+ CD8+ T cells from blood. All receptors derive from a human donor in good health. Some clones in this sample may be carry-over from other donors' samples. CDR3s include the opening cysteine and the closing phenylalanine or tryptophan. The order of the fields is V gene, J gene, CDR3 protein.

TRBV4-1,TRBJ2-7,CASSQVITYEQYF
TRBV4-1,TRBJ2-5,CASSQDFSASWGLQETQYF
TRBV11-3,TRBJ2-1,CASSLSREGPGNEQFF
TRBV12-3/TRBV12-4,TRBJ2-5,CASSFGTSGSETQYF
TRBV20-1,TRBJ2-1,CSASGGDDYNEQFF
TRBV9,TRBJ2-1,CASSVVPSAIDEQFF
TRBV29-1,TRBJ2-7,CSVVGGRSSYEQYF
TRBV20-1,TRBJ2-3,CSATQGQGVSTDTQYF
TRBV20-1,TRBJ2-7,CSAPPYGTGSYEQYF
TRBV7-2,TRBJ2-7,CASSASGGAYEQYF
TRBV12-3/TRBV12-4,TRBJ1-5,CASSRTAYSNQPQHF
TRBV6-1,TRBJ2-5,CASSELLGTSGRGSGTQYF
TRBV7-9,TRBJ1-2,CASSPDRDSYGYTF
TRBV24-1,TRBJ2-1,CATSDWTDYNEQFF